This T cell receptor beta chain was profiled in a study of T-cell memory formation after mild COVID-19 (dated by TCRdb to the early 2020s). With regard to the full study: TCR sequence clusters from the two donors were found to be largely donor specific. In two donors, T-cell clones that expanded and contracted after mild COVID-19 were tracked by sequencing TCRalpha and TCRbeta repertoires over time. The cohort comprised two young, previously healthy adult volunteers, one female and one male. The full study reports these points: Contracting CD4+ clones were found mainly in CM and EM memory subsets, while CD8+ clones were enriched in EMRA. From day 15 to 85, contracting clones showed balanced CD4/CD8 phenotypes, whereas a second wave of clones that expanded from day 15 to 37 leaned towards CD4+. Only a couple of mild cases were covered by the study, and larger cohorts that include severe cases with pre-infection samples were considered necessary. Some responding clones were found in pre-infection memory, which suggests that pre-existing cross-reactive memory T cells took part in the SARS-CoV-2 response. Whether the second-wave clones peaking on day 37 were SARS-CoV-2 specific was not confirmed.

The germline V gene yields SGHRS for CDR1 and YFSETQ for CDR2. The CDR3 has 16 amino acids, counting the end cysteine and phenylalanine. Solely the CDR3 DNA is kept, with 48 bases framed from the first base. V drops 0 bases and J drops 4 bases, leaving 15 bases in between. Ficoll-Paque density gradient centrifugation was the method used to isolate PBMCs. Reads for this sample came from an Illumina NovaSeq 6000. TCRalpha and TCRbeta cDNA libraries were built by 5'RACE with constant-segment primers, adding sample barcodes and unique molecular identifiers. RNA was extracted from every sample with Trizol reagent. Library amplification was performed in two PCR steps, and a second sample barcode and Illumina TruSeq adapters were introduced in the second step. The libraries were sequenced on an Illumina NovaSeq using 2 x 150 bp paired-end reads. In the paper's pipeline: Demultiplexing of reads and collapsing into UMI-guided consensus sequences were performed with migec v1.2.7. With mixcr v2.1.11, UMI consensuses were aligned to TRA and TRB V and J templates and assembled into clonotypes. A clonotype was counted as expanded or contracted only if both edgeR and NoisET called the change significant, with noise models trained on biological replicates. For edgeR calls, a false discovery rate-adjusted p below 0.01 and a log2 fold-change threshold of 1 were applied. As an exploratory analysis of dynamics, PCA with hierarchical clustering was applied to max-normalized trajectories of the 1000 most abundant clonotypes. The CD4 or CD8 phenotype of responding clones was assigned using the separately sequenced CD4+ and CD8+ repertoires. TCRdb passed the public sequencing reads through fastp at Q25 and MiXCR, retaining productive beta sequences. Rows are unified per CDR3 protein, each entry keeping the most common DNA and genes. TCRdb's processing, not the authors', yielded these V and J calls. The sample contains fewer than 250,000 distinct CDR3 sequences, around 25% of them found a single time. The ten largest clones add up to about an eighth of the sample.

The table lists this clonotype with a few counts. The clone's antigen remains unknown. No much larger clone exists at a distance of one base, and base qualities are not known. This receptor was taken from an adult woman who had mild COVID-19 (a few samples of this study predate the infection). The sample titles of this study are shuffled in the database, so cell type and time point are left out; the donor was told from shared clones. This chain joins TRBV5-1 to TRBJ2-3; the D segment cannot be called with confidence. The specimen sequenced was PBMCs or a T cell subset sorted from them (not recorded which). The DNA sequence is given as TGCGCCAGCAGCTTGGCGAAGAGTAGTAGCCCAGATACGCAGTATTTT. It translates as CASSLAKSSSPDTQYF. Supplemented by the reference TRBV5-1 and TRBJ2-3 proteins around the CDR3, the complete variable domain is KAGVTQTPRYLIKTRGQQVTLSCSPISGHRSVSWYQQTPGQGLQFLFEYFSETQRNKGNFPGRFSGRQFSNSRSEMNVSTLELGDSALYLCASSLAKSSSPDTQYFGPGTRLTVL.